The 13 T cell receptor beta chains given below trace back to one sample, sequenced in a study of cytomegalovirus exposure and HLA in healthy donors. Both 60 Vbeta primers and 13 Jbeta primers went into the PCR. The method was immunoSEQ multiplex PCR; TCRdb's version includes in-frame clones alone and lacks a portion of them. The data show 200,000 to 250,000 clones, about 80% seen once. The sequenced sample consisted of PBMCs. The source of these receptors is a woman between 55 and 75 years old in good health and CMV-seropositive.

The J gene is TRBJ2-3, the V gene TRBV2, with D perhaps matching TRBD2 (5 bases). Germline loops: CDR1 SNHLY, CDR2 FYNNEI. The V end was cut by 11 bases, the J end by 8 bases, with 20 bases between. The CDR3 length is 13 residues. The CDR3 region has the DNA TGTGCCGGCGCCCTCGGACCCGCGGGTACGCAGTATTTT. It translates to CAGALGPAGTQYF.

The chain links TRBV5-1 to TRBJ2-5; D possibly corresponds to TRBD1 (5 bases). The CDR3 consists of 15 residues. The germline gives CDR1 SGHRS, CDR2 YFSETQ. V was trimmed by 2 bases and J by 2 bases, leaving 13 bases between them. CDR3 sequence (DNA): TGCGCCAGCAGCTTTTCCGGACACCTTCAAGAGACCCAGTACTTC. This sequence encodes CASSFSGHLQETQYF.

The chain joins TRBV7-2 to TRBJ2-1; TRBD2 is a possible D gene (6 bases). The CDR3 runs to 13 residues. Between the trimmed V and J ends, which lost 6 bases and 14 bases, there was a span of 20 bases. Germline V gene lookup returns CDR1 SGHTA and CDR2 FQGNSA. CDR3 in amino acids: CASRPLNGRYEFF. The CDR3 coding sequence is TGTGCCAGCAGACCATTAAATGGGAGGTATGAGTTCTTC. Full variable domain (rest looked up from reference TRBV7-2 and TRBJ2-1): GAGVSQSPSNKVTEKGKDVELRCDPISGHTALYWYRQSLGQGLEFLIYFQGNSAPDKSGLPSDRFSAERTGGSVSTLTIQRTQQEDSAVYLCASRPLNGRYEFFGPGTRLTVL.

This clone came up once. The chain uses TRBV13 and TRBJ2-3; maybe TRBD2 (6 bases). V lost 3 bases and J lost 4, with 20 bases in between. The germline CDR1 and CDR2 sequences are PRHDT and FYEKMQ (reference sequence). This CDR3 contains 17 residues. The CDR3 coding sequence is TGTGCCAGCAGCTTTTTTGGGCGAAGCGGAGGGGCAGATACGCAGTATTTT. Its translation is CASSFFGRSGGADTQYF.

The CDR3 region is CASRAPETAGGYTF. For the CDR3, the DNA is TGTGCCAGCAGAGCCCCCGAAACCGCTGGTGGCTACACCTTC. The chain employs TRBV5-4 and TRBJ1-2; D not certain. The CDR3 is made up of 14 amino acids. V lost 5 bases and J 7 bases, leaving 18 bases between the germline ends. Looked up from germline, CDR1 is SGHNT and CDR2 is YYREEE (reference sequence).

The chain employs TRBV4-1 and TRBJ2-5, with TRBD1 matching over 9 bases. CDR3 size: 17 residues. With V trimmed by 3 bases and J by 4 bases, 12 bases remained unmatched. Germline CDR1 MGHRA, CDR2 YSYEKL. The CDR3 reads CASSQGTPGTGLETQYF. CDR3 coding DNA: TGCGCCAGCAGCCAGGGTACTCCCGGGACAGGGTTAGAGACCCAGTACTTC.

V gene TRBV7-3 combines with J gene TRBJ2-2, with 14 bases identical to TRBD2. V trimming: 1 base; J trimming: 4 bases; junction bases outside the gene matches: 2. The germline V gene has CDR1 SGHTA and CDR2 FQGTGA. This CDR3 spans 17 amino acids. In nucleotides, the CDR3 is TGTGCCAGCAGCTTAAAGGGACTAGCGGGAGCCACCGGGGAGCTGTTTTTT. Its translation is CASSLKGLAGATGELFF.

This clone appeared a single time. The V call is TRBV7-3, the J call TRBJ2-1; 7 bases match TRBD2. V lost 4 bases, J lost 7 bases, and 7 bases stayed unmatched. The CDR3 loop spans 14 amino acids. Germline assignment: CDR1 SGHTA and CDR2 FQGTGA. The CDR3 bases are TGTGCCAGCAGCTGGGGGGAGGGCCCTAATGAGCAGTTCTTC. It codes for CASSWGEGPNEQFF.

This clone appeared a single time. The CDR3 DNA reads TGTGCCACCAGCAGAGGACAGGGTAATTCCTACGAGCAGTACTTC. Its translation: CATSRGQGNSYEQYF. This sequence joins TRBV15 and TRBJ2-7, with 7 bases matching TRBD1. The CDR3 extends over 15 amino acids. V dropped 1 base and J dropped 1; count of bases not matched to a gene: 4. CDR1 and CDR2 (germline): LNHNV, YYDKDF (reference sequence).

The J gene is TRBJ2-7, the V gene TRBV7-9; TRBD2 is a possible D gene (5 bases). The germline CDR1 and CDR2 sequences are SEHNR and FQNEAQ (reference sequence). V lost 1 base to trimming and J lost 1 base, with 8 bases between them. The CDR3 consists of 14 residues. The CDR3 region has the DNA TGTGCCAGCAGCTTAGATGGAGGTTCCTACGAGCAGTACTTC. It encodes CASSLDGGSYEQYF.

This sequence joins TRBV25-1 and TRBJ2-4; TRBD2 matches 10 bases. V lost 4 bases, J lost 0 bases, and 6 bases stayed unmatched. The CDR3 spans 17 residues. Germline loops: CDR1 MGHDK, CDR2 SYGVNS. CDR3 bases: TGTGCCAGCAGTGTCTCACTAGCGGGAACAGCCAAAAACATTCAGTACTTC. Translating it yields CASSVSLAGTAKNIQYF.

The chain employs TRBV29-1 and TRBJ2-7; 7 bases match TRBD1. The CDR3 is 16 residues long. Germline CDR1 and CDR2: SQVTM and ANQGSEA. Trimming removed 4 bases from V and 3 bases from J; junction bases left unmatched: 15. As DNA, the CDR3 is TGCAGCGTTGGACACGGCGAGACAGGGAAATTCTACGAGCAGTACTTC. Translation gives CSVGHGETGKFYEQYF.

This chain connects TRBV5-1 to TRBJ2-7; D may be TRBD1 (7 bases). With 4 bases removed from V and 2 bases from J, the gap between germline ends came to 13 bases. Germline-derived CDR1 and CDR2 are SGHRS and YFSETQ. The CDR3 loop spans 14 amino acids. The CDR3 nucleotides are TGCGCCAGCAGCGGGGGGACAGCCACCTACGAGCAGTACTTC. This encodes CASSGGTATYEQYF.